Below are 28 T cell receptor beta chains sequenced from a single sample in a study of cytomegalovirus exposure and HLA in healthy donors. Vbeta (60) and Jbeta (13) primers were used in the PCR. Data came from immunoSEQ multiplex PCR; TCRdb stores just in-frame clones and leaves some out. Among approximately 120,000 clones listed, around three quarters were seen once. Sequencing was performed on PBMCs. These receptors all come from a woman between 50 and 59 years old in good health and CMV-seropositive.

This chain uses TRBV5-1 with TRBJ2-1, with 8 bases that match TRBD2. The trim removed 2 bases at V and 7 bases at J, leaving 5 bases unmatched. CDR1 SGHRS and CDR2 YFSETQ come from the germline V gene. The length of the CDR3 is 14 residues. The DNA of the CDR3 is TGCGCCAGCAGCTTACCGGGACTAGGGAATGAGCAGTTCTTC. Amino acids: CASSLPGLGNEQFF. The variable domain in full, with the rest retrieved from reference TRBV5-1 and TRBJ2-1, is KAGVTQTPRYLIKTRGQQVTLSCSPISGHRSVSWYQQTPGQGLQFLFEYFSETQRNKGNFPGRFSGRQFSNSRSEMNVSTLELGDSALYLCASSLPGLGNEQFFGPGTRLTVL.

The rearrangement joins TRBV27 to TRBJ1-5; 7 bases fit TRBD1. V shed 5 bases, J shed 5 bases, and the junction held 6 bases outside the gene matches. Germline values: CDR1 MNHEY, CDR2 SMNVEV (reference sequence). The CDR3 loop spans 14 amino acids. The CDR3 DNA reads TGTGCCAGCAGTAACCTGGGACAGTATCAGCCCCAGCATTTT. Protein: CASSNLGQYQPQHF.

The genes are TRBV27 and TRBJ2-7; D call uncertain. The ends were cut back, 6 bases at V and 4 bases at J, with 13 bases in the middle. The germline gives CDR1 MNHEY, CDR2 SMNVEV (reference sequence). CDR3 length: 13 amino acids. The CDR3 DNA sequence: TGTGCCAGCAGACCCCCCGGGTATTACGAGCAGTACTTC. It is translated as CASRPPGYYEQYF.

Written as DNA, the CDR3 is TGTGCCAGCAGCCTTCTAGCGGGGGTTGCCTACGAGCAGTACTTC. It translates to CASSLLAGVAYEQYF. The rearrangement links TRBV6-6 to TRBJ2-7; 10 positions agree with TRBD2. The junction had 7 bases not matched to a gene; V was cut back by 6 bases and J by 2 bases. The CDR3 is made up of 15 amino acids. Germline V gene lookup returns CDR1 MNHNY and CDR2 SVGAGI (reference sequence).

The gene calls are TRBV15 and TRBJ2-3; 9 bases align to TRBD1. The V gene end was trimmed by 2 bases and the J gene end by 5 bases; junction bases not matched to a gene: 8. CDR1 and CDR2 from the germline V gene are LNHNV and YYDKDF (reference sequence). The CDR3 spans 16 residues. The CDR3 here is CATSRLWTGVGDTQYF. CDR3 in DNA: TGTGCCACCAGCAGACTTTGGACAGGGGTGGGAGATACGCAGTATTTT.

Only one count was recorded for this clone. The V gene is TRBV2, the J gene TRBJ2-5; D not resolved. Trimming took off 1 base at V and 4 bases at J, with 7 bases between the two ends. The germline V gene has CDR1 SNHLY and CDR2 FYNNEI. The CDR3 runs 13 residues. For the CDR3, the DNA is TGTGCCAGCAGTGAAGATCTCCCAGAGACCCAGTACTTC. This encodes CASSEDLPETQYF. Full variable domain (outside the CDR3, taken from reference TRBV2 and TRBJ2-5): EPEVTQTPSHQVTQMGQEVILRCVPISNHLYFYWYRQILGQKVEFLVSFYNNEISEKSEIFDDQFSVERPDGSNFTLKIRSTKLEDSAMYFCASSEDLPETQYFGPGTRLLVL.

The chain is built from TRBV9 and TRBJ1-2, with 7 bases identical to TRBD1. Looked up from germline, CDR1 is SGDLS and CDR2 is YYNGEE. Trimming took 0 bases from V and 5 from J; bases not matched to a gene: 7. The CDR3 totals 15 residues. The DNA for the CDR3 is TGTGCCAGCAGCGTAGGGGACAGTTCCATTTATGGCTACACCTTC. Residues: CASSVGDSSIYGYTF.

This rearrangement joins TRBV7-9 to TRBJ2-1; 9 bases are shared with TRBD1. Germline V gives CDR1 SEHNR, CDR2 FQNEAQ (reference sequence). This CDR3 is 16 amino acids long. The V gene end was trimmed by 5 bases and the J gene end by 7 bases; junction bases not matched to a gene: 12. The CDR3 sequence: CASSPQSPGTGNEQFF. As DNA, the CDR3 is TGTGCCAGCAGCCCCCAAAGTCCCGGGACAGGGAATGAGCAGTTCTTC.

The chain carries TRBV7-8 and TRBJ2-7, with D tentatively TRBD1 (6 bases). The ends were cut back, 2 bases at V and 8 bases at J, with 16 bases in the middle. This CDR3 comprises 14 residues. Germline V gene sequence: CDR1 SGHVS, CDR2 FQNEAQ. The CDR3 DNA is TGTGCCAGCAGCTTACTCGGGCCAGGGGCTCAGCAGTACTTC. Amino acids: CASSLLGPGAQQYF.

The V call is TRBV12-5, the J call TRBJ2-3, with a weak D call TRBD2 (5 bases). The CDR3 has 16 amino acids. CDR1 is LGHNT and CDR2 is FRNRAP in the germline V gene. Between the trimmed V and J ends, which lost 4 bases and 3 bases, there was a span of 17 bases. The CDR3 DNA reads as TGTGCTAGTGGTTCCTCAGGTCGCGGAGGAACAGATACGCAGTATTTT. Translated: CASGSSGRGGTDTQYF.

Here the CDR3 reads CASSFLAGGVGTDTQYF. The CDR3 bases are TGTGCCAGCAGCTTTCTAGCGGGGGGGGTGGGCACAGATACGCAGTATTTT. The V gene is TRBV7-2, the J gene TRBJ2-3; TRBD2 aligns across 12 bases. CDR1 is SGHTA, CDR2 FQGNSA, per germline. The CDR3 loop spans 17 amino acids. With V trimmed by 3 bases and J by 1 base, 5 bases remained unmatched.

The chain links TRBV7-2 to TRBJ2-1; D might be TRBD2 (6 bases). The germline CDR1 and CDR2 sequences are SGHTA and FQGNSA. Trimming removed 8 bases at V and 10 bases at J, with 21 bases between. The CDR3 sequence is 14 residues long. The CDR3 DNA follows: TGTGCCAGCGGATTGAGTGGGACCCGGGGGGAGCAGTTCTTC. It codes for CASGLSGTRGEQFF.

This clone was counted a single time. The germline gene is not matched at one end of the junction; a read error may be the cause. The rearrangement joins TRBV7-9 to TRBJ2-4; TRBD1 aligns across 9 bases. Germline-derived CDR1 and CDR2 are SEHNR and FQNEAQ (reference sequence). The CDR3 extends over 13 amino acids. The CDR3 DNA is TGTGCCAGCAGCTTTGGACAGGGGAACAGTCAGTACTTC. Translating gives CASSFGQGNSQYF. The variable domain in full, with the rest retrieved from reference TRBV7-9 and TRBJ2-4, is DTGVSQNPRHKITKRGQNVTFRCDPISEHNRLYWYRQTLGQGPEFLTYFQNEAQLEKSRLLSDRFSAERPKGSFSTLEIQRTEQGDSAMYLCASSFGQGNSQYFGAGTRLSVL.

The CDR3 spells CASSTQRGRKSYEQYF. Here the CDR3 DNA reads TGTGCCAGCAGCACCCAACGTGGGAGGAAGTCCTACGAGCAGTACTTC. The chain couples TRBV7-6 to TRBJ2-7; tentatively, D is TRBD2 (6 bases). Trimming removed 5 bases at V and 1 base at J, with 18 bases between. Germline V gives CDR1 SGHVS, CDR2 FNYEAQ. The CDR3 extends over 16 amino acids.

The chain combines TRBV5-1 with TRBJ2-3; 14 bases align to TRBD2. Trimming at V came to 2 bases and at J to 6 bases, leaving 5 bases not matched to a gene. Germline V gene sequence: CDR1 SGHRS, CDR2 YFSETQ. CDR3 length: 16 amino acids. The CDR3 spells CASSLPGLAGEDTQYF. CDR3 sequence (DNA): TGCGCCAGCAGCTTACCGGGACTAGCGGGGGAGGATACGCAGTATTTT.

The V call is TRBV27, the J call TRBJ2-1, with a weak D call TRBD2 (6 bases). The length of the CDR3 is 13 residues. Trimming cost V 2 bases and J 8 bases, with 10 bases left between them. Germline V lookup: CDR1 MNHEY, CDR2 SMNVEV (reference sequence). The CDR3 protein is CASSLLGGDEQFF. CDR3 nucleotides: TGTGCCAGCAGTTTACTGGGAGGAGATGAGCAGTTCTTC.

V usage is TRBV6-5 and J usage is TRBJ2-5; 7 bases align to TRBD2. V dropped 5 bases and J dropped 5; count of bases not matched to a gene: 5. There are 13 residues in the CDR3. Germline CDR1 MNHEY, CDR2 SVGAGI. In DNA form, the CDR3 reads TGTGCCAGCAGTGCGACTAGCCTGGAGACCCAGTACTTC. Encoded protein: CASSATSLETQYF.

The rearrangement joins TRBV9 to TRBJ2-6, with 10 nucleotides matching TRBD2. With 1 base clipped from V and 1 base from J, the junction kept 8 bases outside the gene matches. Germline V gene lookup returns CDR1 SGDLS and CDR2 YYNGEE. This CDR3 spans 19 amino acids. CDR3 coding DNA: TGTGCCAGCAGCGTACGACCCGAGCGGGAGGGATCTGGGGCCAACGTCCTGACTTTC. This gives the protein CASSVRPEREGSGANVLTF.

The rearrangement joins TRBV19 to TRBJ2-1; D not certain. The CDR3 totals 16 residues. Germline CDR1 reads LNHDA; CDR2 reads SQIVND (reference sequence). With 5 bases removed from V and 4 bases from J, the gap between germline ends came to 18 bases. This CDR3 is CASSLPTQVRYNEQFF. The CDR3 DNA sequence: TGTGCCAGTAGTCTCCCGACCCAGGTAAGATACAATGAGCAGTTCTTC.

J is TRBJ2-3 and V is TRBV2; TRBD2 aligns across 16 bases. The V gene's germline CDR1 is SNHLY and CDR2 FYNNEI. V was pared by 6 bases and J by 5 bases, with 8 bases of the junction left unmatched. The CDR3 extends over 17 amino acids. CDR3 loop: CASRAPGLAGGGDTQYF. The CDR3 DNA follows: TGTGCCAGCAGGGCACCGGGACTAGCGGGAGGGGGAGATACGCAGTATTTT.

The chain is built from TRBV2 and TRBJ1-6, with D perhaps matching TRBD1 (6 bases). V was shortened by 4 bases and J by 6 bases, with 13 bases between the two germline ends. Germline values: CDR1 SNHLY, CDR2 FYNNEI. The CDR3 is made up of 15 amino acids. This CDR3 is CASSGRTALNSPLHF. CDR3 nucleotides: TGTGCCAGCAGTGGACGGACAGCCCTTAATTCACCCCTCCACTTT.

The CDR3 region is CASSLPGQFFEAFF. The CDR3 coding sequence is TGTGCCAGCAGCTTGCCAGGGCAATTTTTTGAAGCTTTCTTT. This chain joins TRBV5-4 and TRBJ1-1, with D maybe TRBD1 (5 bases). This CDR3 contains 14 residues. Per germline, CDR1 SGHNT and CDR2 YYREEE (reference sequence). V was trimmed by 1 base and J by 7 bases, leaving 14 bases between them. The full variable domain, rest sourced from reference TRBV5-4 and TRBJ1-1, is ETGVTQSPTHLIKTRGQQVTLRCSSQSGHNTVSWYQQALGQGPQFIFQYYREEENGRGNFPPRFSGLQFPNYSSELNVNALELDDSALYLCASSLPGQFFEAFFGQGTRLTVV.

The chain has TRBV7-3 and TRBJ2-3; possibly TRBD2 for D (5 bases). V lost 6 bases to trimming and J lost 0 bases, with 13 bases between them. The germline CDR1 and CDR2 sequences are SGHTA and FQGTGA. The CDR3 is 15 residues long. Written as DNA, the CDR3 is TGTGCCAGCAGATCCGGACTTGCGAGCACAGATACGCAGTATTTT. Amino acids: CASRSGLASTDTQYF.

J is TRBJ2-3 and V is TRBV7-2, with 11 nucleotides matching TRBD2. This CDR3 contains 15 residues. V lost 5 bases and J lost 4; bases outside the gene matches: 5. Germline CDR1 and CDR2: SGHTA and FQGNSA. The CDR3 DNA reads as TGTGCCAGCAGCCTTAGCGGGAGGGGCGCAGATACGCAGTATTTT. It specifies CASSLSGRGADTQYF.

The rearrangement uses TRBV4-3 and TRBJ2-2; D is perhaps TRBD2 (7 bases). The CDR3 spans 15 residues. Trimming shortened V by 5 bases and J by 8 bases, and 18 bases separated the two germline ends. CDR1 and CDR2 from the germline V gene are LGHNA and YSLEER. DNA for the CDR3: TGCGCCAGCAGCTTTGAGGGGGGGGGTTTGGGGGAGCTGTTTTTT. Protein product: CASSFEGGGLGELFF.

The chain links TRBV9 to TRBJ2-7; a weak D match, TRBD2 (6 bases). From germline, CDR1 is SGDLS and CDR2 YYNGEE. V shed 3 bases and J shed 5 bases, with 15 bases lying between them. This CDR3 has 14 amino acids. This CDR3 is CASSGQLAGDEQYF. CDR3 nucleotides: TGTGCCAGCAGCGGACAACTAGCAGGTGACGAGCAGTACTTC.

This clone appeared a few times. The V call is TRBV5-1, the J call TRBJ2-5; a weak D match, TRBD1 (6 bases). V lost 4 bases and J 4 bases, leaving 17 bases between the germline ends. CDR3 length: 15 amino acids. CDR1 SGHRS and CDR2 YFSETQ come from the germline V gene. The CDR3 region has the DNA TGCGCCAGCAGCGCCACCAGAACAGGGAGAGAGACCCAGTACTTC. This codes for CASSATRTGRETQYF.

The gene calls are TRBV5-8 and TRBJ2-7, with D possibly TRBD1 on 6 matching bases. V was trimmed by 2 bases and J by 0 bases, leaving 15 bases between them. Germline V gene sequence: CDR1 SGHTS, CDR2 YDEGEE. This CDR3 has 16 amino acids. The CDR3 DNA reads TGTGCCAGCAGCTTAGGGACACCGAGTTTCTCCTACGAGCAGTACTTC. Translation: CASSLGTPSFSYEQYF.